This TCR beta chain appears in the sequencing data of a study of spatial heterogeneity in lung cancer. Study at large: The study consistently detected more beta-chain than alpha-chain sequences.

Unique molecular identifiers tagged every individual TCR cDNA molecule. TCRdb re-analysed the 5' RACE reads in MiXCR, keeping a single row per CDR3 protein. Among 15,000 to 20,000 distinct CDR3 sequences, roughly 6% were seen once, and the ten largest hold 6.8%. At least ten counts were recorded for this clonotype. The antigen remains undetermined. Study-wide results and caveats: Tumoral mutation counts were tracked by counts of expanded intratumoral alpha and beta TCRs.

Germline V lookup: CDR1 ENHRY, CDR2 SYGVKD. V dropped 4 bases and J dropped 6 bases, with 9 bases sitting between them. The CDR3 spans 13 residues. Specified time point: sample taken at primary tumor resection. The study sequenced unsorted whole RNA from tumor, nontumor lung or frozen PBMC. The origin of this receptor is a male donor with early-stage non-small cell lung cancer. This specimen was lung tumor tissue, taken at surgery. The V and J genes are TRBV10-3 and TRBJ1-4, with D perhaps TRBD1 (5 bases). In nucleotides, the CDR3 is TGTGCCATCAGTGGGGGCGAGGATGAAAAACTGTTTTTT. Residues: CAISGGEDEKLFF.